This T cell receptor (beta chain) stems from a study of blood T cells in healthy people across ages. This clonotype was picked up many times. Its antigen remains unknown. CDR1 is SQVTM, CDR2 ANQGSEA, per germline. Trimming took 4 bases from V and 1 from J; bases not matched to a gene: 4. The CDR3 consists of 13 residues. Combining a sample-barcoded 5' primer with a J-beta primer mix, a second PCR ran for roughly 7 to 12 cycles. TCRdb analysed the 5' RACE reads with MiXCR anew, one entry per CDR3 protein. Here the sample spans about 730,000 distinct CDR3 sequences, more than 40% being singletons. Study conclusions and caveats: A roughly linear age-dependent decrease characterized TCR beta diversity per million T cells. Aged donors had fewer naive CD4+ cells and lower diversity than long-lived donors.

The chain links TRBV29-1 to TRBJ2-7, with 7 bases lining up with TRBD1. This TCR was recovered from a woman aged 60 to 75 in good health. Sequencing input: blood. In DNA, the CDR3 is TGCAGCGTTGCTGGGACAGCTTCCTACGAGCAGTACTTC. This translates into CSVAGTASYEQYF.